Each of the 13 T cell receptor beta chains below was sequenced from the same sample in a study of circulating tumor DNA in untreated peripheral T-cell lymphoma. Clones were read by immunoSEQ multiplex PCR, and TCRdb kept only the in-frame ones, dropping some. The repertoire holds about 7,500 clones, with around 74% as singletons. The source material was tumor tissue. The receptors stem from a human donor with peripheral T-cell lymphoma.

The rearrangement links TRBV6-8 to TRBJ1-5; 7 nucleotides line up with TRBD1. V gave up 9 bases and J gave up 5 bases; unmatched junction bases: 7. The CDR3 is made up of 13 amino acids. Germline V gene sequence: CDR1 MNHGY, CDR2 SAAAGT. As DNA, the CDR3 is TGTGCCAGTGGGTGGGACAGAGATCAGCCCCAGCATTTT. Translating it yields CASGWDRDQPQHF.

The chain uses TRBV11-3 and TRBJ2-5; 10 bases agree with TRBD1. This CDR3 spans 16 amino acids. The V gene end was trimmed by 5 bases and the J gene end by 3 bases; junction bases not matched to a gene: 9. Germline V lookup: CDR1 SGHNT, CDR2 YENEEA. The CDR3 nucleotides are TGTGCCAGCAGCCCCGGGACAGGGGCCGGGGAAGAGACCCAGTACTTC. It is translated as CASSPGTGAGEETQYF. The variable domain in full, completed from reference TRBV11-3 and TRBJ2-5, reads EAGVVQSPRYKIIEKKQPVAFWCNPISGHNTLYWYLQNLGQGPELLIRYENEEAVDDSQLPKDRFSAERLKGVDSTLKIQPAELGDSAVYLCASSPGTGAGEETQYFGPGTRLLVL.

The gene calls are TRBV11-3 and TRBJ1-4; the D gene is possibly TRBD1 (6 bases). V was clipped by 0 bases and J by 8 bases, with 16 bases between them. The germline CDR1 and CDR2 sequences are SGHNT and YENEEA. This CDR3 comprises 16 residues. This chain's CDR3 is CASSLDHRAGREKLFF. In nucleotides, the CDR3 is TGTGCCAGCAGCTTAGACCACAGGGCAGGAAGGGAAAAACTGTTTTTT.

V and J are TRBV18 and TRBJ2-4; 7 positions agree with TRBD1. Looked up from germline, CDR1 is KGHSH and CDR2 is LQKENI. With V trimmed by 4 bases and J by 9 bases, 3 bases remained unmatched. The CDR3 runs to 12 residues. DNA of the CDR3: TGTGCCAGCTCACAGACAGGGTCCATTCAGTACTTC. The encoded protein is CASSQTGSIQYF.

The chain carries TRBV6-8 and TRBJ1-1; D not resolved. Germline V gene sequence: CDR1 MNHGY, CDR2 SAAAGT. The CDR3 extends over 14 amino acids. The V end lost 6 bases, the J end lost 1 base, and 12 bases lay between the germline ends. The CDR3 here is CASRLTSANTEAFF. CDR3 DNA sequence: TGTGCCAGCAGGCTTACGTCGGCGAACACTGAAGCTTTCTTT.

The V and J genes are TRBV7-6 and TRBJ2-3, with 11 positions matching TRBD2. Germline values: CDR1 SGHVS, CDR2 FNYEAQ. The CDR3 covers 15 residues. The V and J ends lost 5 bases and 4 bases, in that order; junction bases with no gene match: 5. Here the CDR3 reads CASSPVAGGADTQYF. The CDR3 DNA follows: TGTGCCAGCAGCCCCGTAGCGGGAGGGGCAGATACGCAGTATTTT.

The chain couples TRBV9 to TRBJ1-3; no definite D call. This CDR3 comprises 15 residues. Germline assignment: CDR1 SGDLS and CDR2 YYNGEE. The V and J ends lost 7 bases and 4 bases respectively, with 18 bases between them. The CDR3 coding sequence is TGTGCCAGCCGCCCACCGGGCGGCGTCGGAAACACCATATATTTT. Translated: CASRPPGGVGNTIYF.

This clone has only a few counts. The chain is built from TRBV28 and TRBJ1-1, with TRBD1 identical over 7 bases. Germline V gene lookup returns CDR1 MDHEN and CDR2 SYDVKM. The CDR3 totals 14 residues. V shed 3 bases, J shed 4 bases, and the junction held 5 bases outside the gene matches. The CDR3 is CASSFSQGGTEAFF. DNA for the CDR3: TGTGCCAGCAGTTTTTCCCAGGGGGGCACTGAAGCTTTCTTT.

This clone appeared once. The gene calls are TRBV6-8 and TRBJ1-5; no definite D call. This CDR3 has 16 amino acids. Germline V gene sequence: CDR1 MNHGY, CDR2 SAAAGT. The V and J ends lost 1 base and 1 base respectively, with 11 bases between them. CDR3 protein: CASSYLFPGSNQPQHF. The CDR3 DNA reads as TGTGCCAGCAGTTACTTGTTTCCTGGAAGCAATCAGCCCCAGCATTTT.

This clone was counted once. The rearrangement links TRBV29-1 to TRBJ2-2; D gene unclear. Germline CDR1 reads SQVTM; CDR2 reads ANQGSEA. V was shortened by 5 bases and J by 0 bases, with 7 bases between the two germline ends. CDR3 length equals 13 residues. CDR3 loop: CSVRVTNTGELFF. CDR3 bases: TGCAGCGTTCGGGTGACGAACACCGGGGAGCTGTTTTTT.

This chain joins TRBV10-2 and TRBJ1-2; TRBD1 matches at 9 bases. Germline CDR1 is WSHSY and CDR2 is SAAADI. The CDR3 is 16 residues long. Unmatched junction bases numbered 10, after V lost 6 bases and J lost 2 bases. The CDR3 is CASSPLDRGLNYGYTF. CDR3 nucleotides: TGCGCCAGCAGCCCCCTAGACAGGGGGTTGAACTATGGCTACACCTTC.

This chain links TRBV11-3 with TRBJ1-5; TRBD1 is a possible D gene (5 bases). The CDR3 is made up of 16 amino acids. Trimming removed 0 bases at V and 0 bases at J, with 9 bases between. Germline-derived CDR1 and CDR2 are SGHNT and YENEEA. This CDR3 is CASSLDSGGSNQPQHF. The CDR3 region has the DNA TGTGCCAGCAGCTTAGATTCGGGGGGTAGCAATCAGCCCCAGCATTTT.

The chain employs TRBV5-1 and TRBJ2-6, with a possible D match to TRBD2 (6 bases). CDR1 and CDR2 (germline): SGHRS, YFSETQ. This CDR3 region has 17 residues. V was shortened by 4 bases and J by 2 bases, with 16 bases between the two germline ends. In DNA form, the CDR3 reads TGCGCCAGCAGCCGGGAGACAGATGTACCTGGGGCCAACGTCCTGACTTTC. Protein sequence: CASSRETDVPGANVLTF.